A selection of T cell receptor beta chains follows, all from one sample in a study of T-cell reconstitution after alpha-beta-depleted transplantation in children. TCRdb called the PCR reads again in MiXCR, with one record for every CDR3 protein. This sample carries 350,000 to 400,000 distinct CDR3 sequences, roughly 14% of them seen once, and the ten largest clones take around 4.5%. The material was PBMCs, obtained from the stem cell graft. Source of these receptors: a human donor who donated a stem cell graft to a child with Fanconi anemia. The CDR3 runs from the conserved cysteine through the conserved F or W. The D gene is left open where the match is weak. The size entry is marked missing in some rows and otherwise reads once, few, many or a size class.

j_gene: TRBJ2-1; v_gene: TRBV5-4; abundance: .; d_gene: .; CDR3aa: CASSLGKGISYNEQFF; CDR3nt: TGTGCCAGCAGCTTGGGTAAGGGAATCTCCTACAATGAGCAGTTCTTC
j_gene: TRBJ1-1; v_gene: TRBV10-1; abundance: .; d_gene: .; CDR3aa: CASSESGRTRVAEAFF; CDR3nt: TGCGCCAGCAGTGAGTCGGGCAGGACCAGGGTAGCTGAAGCTTTCTTT
j_gene: TRBJ1-1; v_gene: TRBV6-2/TRBV6-3; abundance: few; d_gene: .; CDR3aa: CASSDRLLNTEAFF; CDR3nt: TGTGCCAGCAGTGACAGGTTACTGAACACTGAAGCTTTCTTT
j_gene: TRBJ1-5; v_gene: TRBV4-3; abundance: few; d_gene: .; CDR3aa: CASSQTVDQPQHF; CDR3nt: TGCGCCAGCAGCCAAACTGTAGATCAGCCCCAGCATTTT
j_gene: TRBJ2-2; v_gene: TRBV29-1; abundance: many; d_gene: TRBD1; CDR3aa: CSVPVQGAQAGELFF; CDR3nt: TGCAGCGTTCCCGTTCAGGGGGCGCAGGCCGGGGAGCTGTTTTTT
j_gene: TRBJ1-2; v_gene: TRBV2; abundance: few; d_gene: .; CDR3aa: CASSPNPGQGYTF; CDR3nt: TGTGCCAGCAGTCCTAACCCGGGCCAGGGCTACACCTTC
j_gene: TRBJ2-1; v_gene: TRBV28; abundance: .; d_gene: .; CDR3aa: CASSLSVGGNEQFF; CDR3nt: TGTGCCAGCAGTTTATCGGTTGGCGGGAATGAGCAGTTCTTC
j_gene: TRBJ1-3; v_gene: TRBV5-6; abundance: .; d_gene: .; CDR3aa: CASSSGRLSDTIYF; CDR3nt: TGTGCCAGCAGTTCGGGACGGCTGAGCGACACCATATATTTT
j_gene: TRBJ2-3; v_gene: TRBV6-2/TRBV6-3; abundance: few; d_gene: TRBD1; CDR3aa: CASSYPTGTGGGQGTDTQYF; CDR3nt: TGTGCCAGCAGTTACCCCACCGGGACAGGGGGCGGACAGGGCACAGATACGCAGTATTTT
j_gene: TRBJ2-3; v_gene: TRBV5-1; abundance: many; d_gene: .; CDR3aa: CASSLAGAGGTDTQYF; CDR3nt: TGCGCCAGCAGCTTGGCCGGGGCAGGGGGCACAGATACGCAGTATTTT
j_gene: TRBJ2-3; v_gene: TRBV5-1; abundance: .; d_gene: TRBD2; CDR3aa: CASSPTGGGALEEQYF; CDR3nt: TGCGCCAGCAGCCCGACGGGGGGGGGAGCTTTAGAAGAGCAGTATTTT
j_gene: TRBJ1-4; v_gene: TRBV28; abundance: few; d_gene: .; CDR3aa: CASSPPGQGEKLFF; CDR3nt: TGTGCCAGCAGCCCTCCAGGGCAGGGGGAAAAACTGTTTTTT
j_gene: TRBJ2-5; v_gene: TRBV18; abundance: few; d_gene: .; CDR3aa: CASSPMQGTETQYF; CDR3nt: TGTGCCAGCTCACCAATGCAGGGGACGGAGACCCAGTACTTC
j_gene: TRBJ2-5; v_gene: TRBV4-2; abundance: many; d_gene: TRBD1; CDR3aa: CASSPGGQTAEETQYF; CDR3nt: TGTGCCAGCAGCCCAGGGGGACAAACTGCGGAAGAGACCCAGTACTTC
j_gene: TRBJ1-2; v_gene: TRBV12-3/TRBV12-4; abundance: .; d_gene: .; CDR3aa: CASSFQGMNGYTF; CDR3nt: TGTGCCAGCAGTTTCCAGGGAATGAATGGCTACACCTTC
j_gene: TRBJ2-1; v_gene: TRBV5-1; abundance: .; d_gene: TRBD1; CDR3aa: CASSGGQGASGDEQFF; CDR3nt: TGCGCCAGCAGCGGAGGACAGGGGGCGAGCGGGGATGAGCAGTTCTTC
j_gene: TRBJ1-1; v_gene: TRBV12-3/TRBV12-4; abundance: .; d_gene: .; CDR3aa: CASSLDIAAEAFF; CDR3nt: TGTGCCAGCAGTTTAGATATAGCCGCTGAAGCTTTCTTT
j_gene: TRBJ1-2; v_gene: TRBV28; abundance: many; d_gene: .; CDR3aa: CASEVSGNYGYTF; CDR3nt: TGTGCCAGCGAAGTCAGCGGCAACTATGGCTACACCTTC
j_gene: TRBJ1-2; v_gene: TRBV6-1; abundance: .; d_gene: TRBD1; CDR3aa: CASREGTEANYGYTF; CDR3nt: TGTGCCAGCAGAGAGGGGACAGAAGCTAACTATGGCTACACCTTC
j_gene: TRBJ2-2; v_gene: TRBV12-3/TRBV12-4; abundance: many; d_gene: .; CDR3aa: CASSLMGTGELFF; CDR3nt: TGTGCCAGCAGTTTAATGGGTACCGGGGAGCTGTTTTTT
j_gene: TRBJ1-2; v_gene: TRBV27; abundance: few; d_gene: .; CDR3aa: CASNLSWRKVQQCCTF; CDR3nt: TGTGCCAGCAACCTATCGTGGCGCAAGGTCCAACAGTGCTGCACCTTC
j_gene: TRBJ2-2; v_gene: TRBV3-1; abundance: .; d_gene: .; CDR3aa: CASSQDLRNGELFF; CDR3nt: TGTGCCAGCAGCCAAGATCTGCGAAACGGGGAGCTGTTTTTT
j_gene: TRBJ2-3; v_gene: TRBV7-9; abundance: few; d_gene: .; CDR3aa: CASSSHRSFTDTQYF; CDR3nt: TGTGCCAGCAGTTCCCACCGATCCTTCACAGATACGCAGTATTTT
j_gene: TRBJ2-3; v_gene: TRBV12-3/TRBV12-4; abundance: many; d_gene: .; CDR3aa: CASSTTQDTQYF; CDR3nt: TGTGCCAGCAGTACGACTCAGGATACGCAGTATTTT
j_gene: TRBJ2-1; v_gene: TRBV2; abundance: few; d_gene: .; CDR3aa: CASSGGRGPHSYNEQFF; CDR3nt: TGTGCCAGCAGTGGCGGCAGGGGCCCCCACTCCTACAATGAGCAGTTCTTC
j_gene: TRBJ2-1; v_gene: TRBV5-4; abundance: few; d_gene: .; CDR3aa: CASTREGAYNEQFF; CDR3nt: TGTGCCAGCACACGGGAGGGGGCTTACAATGAGCAGTTCTTC